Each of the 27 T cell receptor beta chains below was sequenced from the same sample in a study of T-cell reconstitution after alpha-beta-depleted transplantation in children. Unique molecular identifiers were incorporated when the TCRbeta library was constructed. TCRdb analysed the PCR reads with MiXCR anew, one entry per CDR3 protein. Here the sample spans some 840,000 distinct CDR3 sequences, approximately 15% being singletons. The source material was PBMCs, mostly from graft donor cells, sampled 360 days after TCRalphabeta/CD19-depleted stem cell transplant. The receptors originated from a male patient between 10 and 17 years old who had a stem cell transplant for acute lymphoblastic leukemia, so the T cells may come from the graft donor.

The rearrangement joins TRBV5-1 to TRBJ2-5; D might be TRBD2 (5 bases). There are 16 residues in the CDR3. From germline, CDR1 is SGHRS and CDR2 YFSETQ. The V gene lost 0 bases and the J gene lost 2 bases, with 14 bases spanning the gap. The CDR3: CASSLVPSLLQETQYF. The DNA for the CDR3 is TGCGCCAGCAGCTTGGTCCCTAGCTTGCTGCAAGAGACCCAGTACTTC.

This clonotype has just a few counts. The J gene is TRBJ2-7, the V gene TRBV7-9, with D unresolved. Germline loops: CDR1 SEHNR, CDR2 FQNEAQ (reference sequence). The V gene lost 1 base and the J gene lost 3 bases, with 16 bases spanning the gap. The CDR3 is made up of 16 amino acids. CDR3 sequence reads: CASSLGVTGGDYEQYF. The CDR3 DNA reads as TGTGCCAGCAGCTTAGGGGTAACCGGTGGGGACTACGAGCAGTACTTC.

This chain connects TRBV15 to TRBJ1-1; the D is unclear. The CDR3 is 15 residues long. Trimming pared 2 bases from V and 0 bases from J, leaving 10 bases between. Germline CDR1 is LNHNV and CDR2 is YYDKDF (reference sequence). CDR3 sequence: CATSRTDTVNTEAFF. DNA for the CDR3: TGTGCCACCAGCAGAACTGACACAGTGAACACTGAAGCTTTCTTT.

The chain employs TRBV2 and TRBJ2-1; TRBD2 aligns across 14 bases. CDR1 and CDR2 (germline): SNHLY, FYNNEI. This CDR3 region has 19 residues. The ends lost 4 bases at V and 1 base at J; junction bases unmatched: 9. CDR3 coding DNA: TGTGCCAGCAGTGGGCAGAGGACTAGCGGGAGGTCTTCCTACAATGAGCAGTTCTTC. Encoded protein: CASSGQRTSGRSSYNEQFF.

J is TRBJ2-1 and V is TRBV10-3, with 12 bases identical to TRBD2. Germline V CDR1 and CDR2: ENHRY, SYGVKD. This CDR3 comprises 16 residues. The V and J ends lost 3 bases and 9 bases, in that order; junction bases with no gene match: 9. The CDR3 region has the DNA TGTGCCATCAGTGATTGGACTAGCGGGAATAGGGGTGAGCAGTTCTTC. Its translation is CAISDWTSGNRGEQFF.

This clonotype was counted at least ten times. CDR3 DNA sequence: TGTGCCAGCAGCCAAGGAAGAGTCTACAATGAGCAGTTCTTC. Its translation: CASSQGRVYNEQFF. The chain couples TRBV3-1 to TRBJ2-1; D not resolved. There are 14 residues in the CDR3. Deletions cut 1 base from V and 3 bases from J, with 7 bases between. Germline values: CDR1 LGHDT, CDR2 YNNKEL (reference sequence).

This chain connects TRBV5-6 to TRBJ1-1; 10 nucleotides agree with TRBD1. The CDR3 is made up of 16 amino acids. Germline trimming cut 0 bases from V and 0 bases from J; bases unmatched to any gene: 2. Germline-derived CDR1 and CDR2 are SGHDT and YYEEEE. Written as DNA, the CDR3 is TGTGCCAGCAGCTTGGTTGGACAGGGGGTGAACACTGAAGCTTTCTTT. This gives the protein CASSLVGQGVNTEAFF. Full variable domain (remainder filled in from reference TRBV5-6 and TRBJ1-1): DAGVTQSPTHLIKTRGQQVTLRCSPKSGHDTVSWYQQALGQGPQFIFQYYEEEERQRGNFPDRFSGHQFPNYSSELNVNALLLGDSALYLCASSLVGQGVNTEAFFGQGTRLTVV.

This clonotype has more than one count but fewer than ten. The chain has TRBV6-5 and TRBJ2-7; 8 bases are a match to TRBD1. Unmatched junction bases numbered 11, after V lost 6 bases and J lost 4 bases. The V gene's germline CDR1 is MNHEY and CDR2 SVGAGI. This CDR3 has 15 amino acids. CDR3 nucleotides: TGTGCCAGCAGCCCCAACCAGGGGGCTGGATACGAGCAGTACTTC. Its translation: CASSPNQGAGYEQYF.

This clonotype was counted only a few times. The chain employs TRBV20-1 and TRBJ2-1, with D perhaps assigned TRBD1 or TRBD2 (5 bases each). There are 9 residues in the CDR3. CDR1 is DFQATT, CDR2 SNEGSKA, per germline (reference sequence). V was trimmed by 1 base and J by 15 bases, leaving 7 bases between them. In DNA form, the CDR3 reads TGCAGTGCTAGAGCTGGGGGGTTCTTC. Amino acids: CSARAGGFF.

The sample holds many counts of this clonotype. Here the CDR3 reads CASSFGWGSYNEQFF. The CDR3 DNA sequence: TGTGCCAGCAGCTTCGGATGGGGGTCCTACAATGAGCAGTTCTTC. This sequence joins TRBV7-2 and TRBJ2-1; possibly TRBD1 or TRBD2 for D (5 bases each). This CDR3 is 15 amino acids long. CDR1 SGHTA and CDR2 FQGNSA come from the germline V gene. The ends were cut back, 3 bases at V and 1 base at J, with 10 bases in the middle.

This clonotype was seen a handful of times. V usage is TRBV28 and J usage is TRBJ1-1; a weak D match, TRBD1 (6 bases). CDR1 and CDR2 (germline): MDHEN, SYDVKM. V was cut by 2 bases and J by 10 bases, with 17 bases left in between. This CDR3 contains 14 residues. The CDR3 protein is CASSLPRQVRAAFF. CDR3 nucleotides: TGTGCCAGCAGTTTACCCCGACAGGTCAGGGCAGCTTTCTTT.

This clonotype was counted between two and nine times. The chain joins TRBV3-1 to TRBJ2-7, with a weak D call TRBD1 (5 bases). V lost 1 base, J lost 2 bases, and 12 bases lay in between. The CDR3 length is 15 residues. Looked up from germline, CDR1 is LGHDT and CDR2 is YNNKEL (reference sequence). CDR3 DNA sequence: TGTGCCAGCAGCCAAGTAGGTAGGGGAACCTACGAGCAGTACTTC. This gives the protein CASSQVGRGTYEQYF.

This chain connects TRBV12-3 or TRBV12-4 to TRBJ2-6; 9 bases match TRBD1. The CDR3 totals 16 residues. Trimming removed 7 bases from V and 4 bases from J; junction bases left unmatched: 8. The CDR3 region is CASNRDRAEGANVLTF. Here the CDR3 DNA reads TGTGCCAGCAATAGGGACAGGGCGGAGGGGGCCAACGTCCTGACTTTC.

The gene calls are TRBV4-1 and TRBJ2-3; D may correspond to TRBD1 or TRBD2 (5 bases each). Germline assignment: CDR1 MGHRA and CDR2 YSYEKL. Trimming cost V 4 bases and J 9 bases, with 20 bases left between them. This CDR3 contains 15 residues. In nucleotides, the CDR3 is TGCGCCAGCAGCCCCTCCCGGGACCGACTAAACACGCAGTATTTT. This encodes CASSPSRDRLNTQYF.

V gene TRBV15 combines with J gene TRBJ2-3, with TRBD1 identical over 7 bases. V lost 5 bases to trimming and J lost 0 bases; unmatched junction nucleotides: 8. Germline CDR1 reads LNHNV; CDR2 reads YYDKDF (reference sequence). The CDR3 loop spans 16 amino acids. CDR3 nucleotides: TGTGCCACCAGCGATCCGGGACAGAGGAGCACAGATACGCAGTATTTT. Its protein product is CATSDPGQRSTDTQYF.

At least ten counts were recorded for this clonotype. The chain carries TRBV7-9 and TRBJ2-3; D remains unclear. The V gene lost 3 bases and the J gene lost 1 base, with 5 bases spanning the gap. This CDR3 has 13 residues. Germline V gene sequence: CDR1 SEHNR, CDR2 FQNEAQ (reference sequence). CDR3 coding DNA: TGTGCCAGCAGCTTTGTCCGCACAGATACGCAGTATTTT. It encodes CASSFVRTDTQYF.

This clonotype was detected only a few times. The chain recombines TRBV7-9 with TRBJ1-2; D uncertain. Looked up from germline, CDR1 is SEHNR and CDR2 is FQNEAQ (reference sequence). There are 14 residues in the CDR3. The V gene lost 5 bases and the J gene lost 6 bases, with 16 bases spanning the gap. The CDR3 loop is CASSVSTRADGYTF. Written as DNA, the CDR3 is TGTGCCAGCAGCGTCTCGACAAGGGCGGATGGCTACACCTTC.

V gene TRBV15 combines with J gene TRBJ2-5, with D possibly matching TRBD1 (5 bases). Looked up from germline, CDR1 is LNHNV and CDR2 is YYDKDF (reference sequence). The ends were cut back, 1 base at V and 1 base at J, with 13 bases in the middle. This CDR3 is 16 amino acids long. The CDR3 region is CATSRGARAFQETQYF. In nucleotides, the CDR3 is TGTGCCACCAGCAGAGGTGCCAGGGCTTTCCAAGAGACCCAGTACTTC. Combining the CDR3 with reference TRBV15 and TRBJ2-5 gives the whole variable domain DAMVIQNPRYQVTQFGKPVTLSCSQTLNHNVMYWYQQKSSQAPKLLFHYYDKDFNNEADTPDNFQSRRPNTSFCFLDIRSPGLGDTAMYLCATSRGARAFQETQYFGPGTRLLVL.

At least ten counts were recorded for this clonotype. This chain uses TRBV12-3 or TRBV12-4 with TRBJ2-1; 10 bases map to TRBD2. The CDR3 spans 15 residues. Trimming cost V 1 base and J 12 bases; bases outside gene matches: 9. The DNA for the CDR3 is TGTGCCAGCAGTTTAGAATTGCTAGCGGGAGCGGGGCAGTTCTTC. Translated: CASSLELLAGAGQFF.

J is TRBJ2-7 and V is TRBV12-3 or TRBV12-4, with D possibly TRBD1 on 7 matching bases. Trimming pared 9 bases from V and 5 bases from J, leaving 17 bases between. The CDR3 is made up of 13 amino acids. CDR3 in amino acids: CASCRGVGHEQYF. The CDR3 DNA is TGTGCCAGTTGCAGGGGGGTAGGCCACGAGCAGTACTTC.

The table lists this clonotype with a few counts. The CDR3 loop reads CASSEPDEQYF. In DNA form, the CDR3 reads TGTGCCAGCAGTGAACCGGACGAGCAGTACTTC. V gene TRBV2 combines with J gene TRBJ2-7; no clear D. Germline-derived CDR1 and CDR2 are SNHLY and FYNNEI. The germline V and J ends were trimmed by 2 bases and 5 bases, with 4 bases remaining between them. The CDR3 has 11 residues. Combining the CDR3 with reference TRBV2 and TRBJ2-7 gives the whole variable domain EPEVTQTPSHQVTQMGQEVILRCVPISNHLYFYWYRQILGQKVEFLVSFYNNEISEKSEIFDDQFSVERPDGSNFTLKIRSTKLEDSAMYFCASSEPDEQYFGPGTRLTVT.

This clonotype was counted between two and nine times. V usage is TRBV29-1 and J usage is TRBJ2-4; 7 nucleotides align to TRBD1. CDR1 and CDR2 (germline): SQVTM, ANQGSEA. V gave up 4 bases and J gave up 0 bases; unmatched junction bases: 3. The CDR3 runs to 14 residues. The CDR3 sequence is CSVVGQIAKNIQYF. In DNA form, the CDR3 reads TGCAGCGTTGTGGGACAGATAGCCAAAAACATTCAGTACTTC.

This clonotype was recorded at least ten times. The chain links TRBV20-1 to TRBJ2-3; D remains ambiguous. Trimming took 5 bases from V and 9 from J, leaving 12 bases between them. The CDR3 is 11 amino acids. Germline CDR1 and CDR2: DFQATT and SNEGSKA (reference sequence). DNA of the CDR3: TGCAGTGCTGCTATCAGGACGACGCAGTATTTT. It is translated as CSAAIRTTQYF.

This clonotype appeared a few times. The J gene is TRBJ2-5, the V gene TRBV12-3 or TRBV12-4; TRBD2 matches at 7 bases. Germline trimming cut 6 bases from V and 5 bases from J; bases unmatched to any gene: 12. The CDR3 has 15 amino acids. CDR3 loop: CASSPPAGSGETQYF. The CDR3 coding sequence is TGTGCCAGCAGCCCGCCGGCGGGTAGCGGGGAGACCCAGTACTTC.

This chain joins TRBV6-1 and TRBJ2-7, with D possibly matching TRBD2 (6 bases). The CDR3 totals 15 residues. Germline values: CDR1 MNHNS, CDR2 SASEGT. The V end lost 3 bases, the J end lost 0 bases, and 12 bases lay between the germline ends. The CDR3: CASSEGGVSSYEQYF. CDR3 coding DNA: TGTGCCAGCAGTGAGGGAGGAGTTAGCTCCTACGAGCAGTACTTC.

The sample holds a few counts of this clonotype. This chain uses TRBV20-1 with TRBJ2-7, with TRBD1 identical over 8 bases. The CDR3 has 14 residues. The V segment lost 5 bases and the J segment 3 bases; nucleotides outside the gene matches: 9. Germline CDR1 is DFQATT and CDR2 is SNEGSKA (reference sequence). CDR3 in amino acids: CSAHSGTGIYEQYF. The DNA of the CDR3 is TGCAGTGCTCACTCCGGGACAGGCATCTACGAGCAGTACTTC.

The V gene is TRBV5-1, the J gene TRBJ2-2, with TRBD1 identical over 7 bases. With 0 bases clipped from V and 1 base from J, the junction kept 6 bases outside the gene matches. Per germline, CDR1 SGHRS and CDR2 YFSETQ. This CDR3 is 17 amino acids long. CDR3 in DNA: TGCGCCAGCAGCTTGGCGCCCGGGACAGTGAACACCGGGGAGCTGTTTTTT. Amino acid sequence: CASSLAPGTVNTGELFF.